This T cell receptor beta chain is drawn from a study of CD4+ T cells in melanoma. TCRdb's copy holds only in-frame clones and misses some; the assay was immunoSEQ multiplex PCR. The repertoire has tens of thousands of clones, approximately 74% of them found once; the top ten carry 4.5% to 5.5%. From germline, CDR1 is MNHNS and CDR2 SASEGT. V was cut by 5 bases and J by 10 bases, with 17 bases left in between. The CDR3 extends over 14 amino acids. This receptor was taken from a human donor with melanoma. The sample was tumor tissue. The rearrangement links TRBV6-1 to TRBJ2-2; maybe TRBD2 (7 bases). CDR3 sequence (DNA): TGTGCCAGCAGTCCAAGGGGGGGCCGCGAGGAGCTGTTTTTT. Translated: CASSPRGGREELFF.